One sample yielded the 9 T cell receptor beta chains listed below, sequenced in a study of memory CD4+ T cells and cytomegalovirus serostatus. Single viable CD3+CD4+CD8-CD45RO+ cells were sorted as the memory CD4+ T cells. Method: immunoSEQ multiplex PCR; TCRdb's copy keeps in-frame clones and lacks some. The sample carries 58,000 or so clones, over 70% recorded once. Sequencing was performed on memory CD4+ T cells from blood. The origin of the receptors is an adult in good health and CMV-seropositive.

This clone was detected only once. The J gene is TRBJ1-3, the V gene TRBV7-8; D is unresolved. The CDR3 contains 15 residues. Between the trimmed V and J ends, which lost 4 bases and 0 bases, there was a span of 10 bases. Germline V gene sequence: CDR1 SGHVS, CDR2 FQNEAQ. This chain's CDR3 is CASSSPSDSGNTIYF. The CDR3 coding sequence is TGTGCCAGCAGCTCCCCCTCTGACTCTGGAAACACCATATATTTT.

The rearrangement links TRBV18 to TRBJ2-1, with no clear D. This CDR3 spans 15 amino acids. V dropped 2 bases and J dropped 0 bases, with 8 bases sitting between them. Germline assignment: CDR1 KGHSH and CDR2 LQKENI. CDR3 nucleotide sequence: TGTGCCAGCTCACCAACCAGAAGCTCCTACAATGAGCAGTTCTTC. Its protein product is CASSPTRSSYNEQFF. The full variable domain, in which reference TRBV18 and TRBJ2-1 provide the parts outside the CDR3, is NAGVMQNPRHLVRRRGQEARLRCSPMKGHSHVYWYRQLPEEGLKFMVYLQKENIIDESGMPKERFSAEFPKEGPSILRIQQVVRGDSAAYFCASSPTRSSYNEQFFGPGTRLTVL.

The V gene is TRBV19, the J gene TRBJ2-1; D might be TRBD2 (6 bases). V was trimmed by 4 bases and J by 1 base, leaving 14 bases between them. This CDR3 comprises 16 residues. Germline CDR1 reads LNHDA; CDR2 reads SQIVND (reference sequence). The CDR3 reads CASSTRTGRSYNEQFF. The CDR3 nucleotides are TGTGCCAGTAGTACCAGGACGGGGAGGTCCTACAATGAGCAGTTCTTC.

V is TRBV7-8 and J is TRBJ2-7; 8 bases are shared with TRBD2. Germline assignment: CDR1 SGHVS and CDR2 FQNEAQ. This CDR3 has 13 amino acids. The ends lost 5 bases at V and 3 bases at J; junction bases unmatched: 3. The CDR3, as DNA: TGTGCCAGCAGCCTGGGACTAGACTACGAGCAGTACTTC. Translated: CASSLGLDYEQYF.

The V and J genes are TRBV5-1 and TRBJ2-3, with D maybe TRBD1 (6 bases). V was cut by 6 bases and J by 4 bases, with 9 bases left in between. Per the germline V gene, CDR1 is SGHRS and CDR2 is YFSETQ. The CDR3 is 12 amino acids. CDR3 in amino acids: CASTDSADTQYF. CDR3 sequence (DNA): TGCGCCAGCACGGACAGTGCAGATACGCAGTATTTT.

The sample holds one count of this clone. This chain links TRBV18 with TRBJ1-3, with no clear D. V was clipped by 4 bases and J by 4 bases, with 14 bases between them. This CDR3 is built from 15 residues. Germline V gene sequence: CDR1 KGHSH, CDR2 LQKENI. The CDR3 protein is CASSLPAARGNTIYF. The CDR3 nucleotides are TGTGCCAGCTCACTTCCCGCAGCTAGAGGAAACACCATATATTTT.

The chain has TRBV25-1 and TRBJ1-2, with TRBD1 matching 7 bases. The CDR3 extends over 14 amino acids. J gave up 5 bases and V 7 bases, and 10 bases lay outside the gene matches. Germline V CDR1 and CDR2: MGHDK, SYGVNS. This CDR3 reads CASKGIGGRYGYTF. For the CDR3, the DNA is TGTGCCAGCAAAGGGATAGGGGGCCGATATGGCTACACCTTC.

V usage is TRBV30 and J usage is TRBJ1-5; TRBD1 matches at 9 bases. CDR3 length: 13 residues. In germline, CDR1 is GTSNPN, CDR2 SVGIG (reference sequence). Unmatched junction bases numbered 7, after V lost 5 bases and J lost 8 bases. This chain's CDR3 is CAWDLTGGEPQHF. CDR3 coding DNA: TGTGCCTGGGACCTCACAGGGGGCGAGCCCCAGCATTTT.

Concerning this clone itself: The same CDR3 arises from other DNA sequences in this sample as well. The chain uses TRBV28 and TRBJ1-2; D gene unclear. With 3 bases removed from V and 4 bases from J, the gap between germline ends came to 9 bases. This CDR3 is 13 amino acids long. Germline CDR1 MDHEN, CDR2 SYDVKM. The CDR3 coding sequence is TGTGCCAGCAGTTTTGGTGCGAGCTATGGCTACACCTTC. Protein: CASSFGASYGYTF.